A selection of T cell receptor beta chains follows, all from one sample in a study of blood T cell repertoires in COVID-19. Profiling relied on immunoSEQ multiplex PCR, and the TCRdb table lists in-frame clones only, not all of them. The sample has about 250,000 clones, about 90% seen once; the top ten hold about 4%. The sequenced sample was PBMCs or T cells enriched from blood (not recorded which). The receptor source for this set is a woman aged 30 to 39 with acute COVID-19. Both conserved end residues are part of each CDR3. Each record gives: J gene, clone size, V gene, D gene, CDR3 DNA, CDR3 protein. D genes are given only for firm matches. For some rows the clone size is stated as once, few or many, or as a class when expanded; others skip it.

>TRBJ1-2|-|TRBV19|TRBD1
TGTGCCAGTAGGAGGACAGGGGTATTAGGCTACACCTTC
CASRRTGVLGYTF
>TRBJ2-3|-|TRBV18|-
TGTGCCAGCTCACCAGCAGCGGCCACAGATACGCAGTATTTT
CASSPAAATDTQYF
>TRBJ1-2|-|TRBV29-1|-
TGCAGCGTTGACCCGGAGGTACAATCGTCCACCTTC
CSVDPEVQSSTF
>TRBJ2-7|-|TRBV5-6|-
TGTGCCAGCGGACAGAACGTTTACGAGCAGTACTTC
CASGQNVYEQYF
>TRBJ2-2|-|TRBV19|-
TGTGCCAGTAGGGAGGATCGCAACACCGGGGAGCTGTTTTTT
CASREDRNTGELFF
>TRBJ2-2|few|TRBV5-1|-
TGCGCCAGCAAAGAACTTCGCGGGGAGCTGTTTTTT
CASKELRGELFF
>TRBJ2-7|once|TRBV6-5|-
TGTGCCAGCAGTTATGGAGGGGGCCAATTTTTTTACGAGCAGTACTTC
CASSYGGGQFFYEQYF
>TRBJ1-1|-|TRBV13|-
TGTGCCAGCAGCTTAGAAAGGAACAGGATGAACACTGAAGCTTTCTTT
CASSLERNRMNTEAFF
>TRBJ1-2|-|TRBV7-2|TRBD1
TGTGCCAGCAGCTTAGGCGGGACAGGGTGGACGGATGGCGGCTACACCTTC
CASSLGGTGWTDGGYTF
>TRBJ2-2|-|TRBV19|TRBD2
TGTGCCAGTAGTATATGGGGGGGATCGAACACCGGGGAGCTGTTTTTT
CASSIWGGSNTGELFF
>TRBJ1-3|-|TRBV25-1|-
TGTGCCAGCATGACACACTCTGGAAACACCATATATTTT
CASMTHSGNTIYF
>TRBJ1-1|-|TRBV11-2|-
TGTGCCAGCAGCCCGCTTCCTGAGGGGAACACTGAAGCTTTCTTT
CASSPLPEGNTEAFF
>TRBJ2-5|-|TRBV6-5|-
TGTGCCAGCGGGAGACTGGGATTGCAAGAGACCCAGTACTTC
CASGRLGLQETQYF
>TRBJ1-6|-|TRBV19|TRBD1
TGTGCCAGTAGTAGCCGGGGGACAGAAAATTCACCCCTCCACTTT
CASSSRGTENSPLHF